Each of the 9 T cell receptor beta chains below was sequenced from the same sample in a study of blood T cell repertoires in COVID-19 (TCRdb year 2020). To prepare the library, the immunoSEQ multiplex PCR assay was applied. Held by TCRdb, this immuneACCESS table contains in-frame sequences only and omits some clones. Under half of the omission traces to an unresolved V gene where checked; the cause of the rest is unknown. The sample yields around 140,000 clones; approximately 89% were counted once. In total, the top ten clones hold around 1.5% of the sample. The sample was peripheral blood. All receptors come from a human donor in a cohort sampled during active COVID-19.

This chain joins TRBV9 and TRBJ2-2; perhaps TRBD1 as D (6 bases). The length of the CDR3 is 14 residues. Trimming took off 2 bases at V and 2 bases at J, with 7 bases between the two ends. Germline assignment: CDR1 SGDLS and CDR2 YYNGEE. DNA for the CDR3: TGTGCCAGCAGCGTGGGACAAAACACCGGGGAGCTGTTTTTT. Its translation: CASSVGQNTGELFF.

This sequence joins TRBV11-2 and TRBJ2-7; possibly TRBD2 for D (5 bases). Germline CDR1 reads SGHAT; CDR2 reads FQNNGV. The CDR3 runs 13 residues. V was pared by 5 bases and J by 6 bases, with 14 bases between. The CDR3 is CASSTAIRGEQYF. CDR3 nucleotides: TGTGCCAGCAGCACAGCCATCCGGGGCGAGCAGTACTTC.

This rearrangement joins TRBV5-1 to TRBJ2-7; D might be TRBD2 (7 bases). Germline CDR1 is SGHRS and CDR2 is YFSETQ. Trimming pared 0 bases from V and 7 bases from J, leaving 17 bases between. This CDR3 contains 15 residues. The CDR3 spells CASSLVSGGPWEQYF. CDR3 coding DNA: TGCGCCAGCAGCTTGGTATCCGGGGGGCCGTGGGAGCAGTACTTC. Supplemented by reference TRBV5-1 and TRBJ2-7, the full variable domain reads KAGVTQTPRYLIKTRGQQVTLSCSPISGHRSVSWYQQTPGQGLQFLFEYFSETQRNKGNFPGRFSGRQFSNSRSEMNVSTLELGDSALYLCASSLVSGGPWEQYFGPGTRLTVT.

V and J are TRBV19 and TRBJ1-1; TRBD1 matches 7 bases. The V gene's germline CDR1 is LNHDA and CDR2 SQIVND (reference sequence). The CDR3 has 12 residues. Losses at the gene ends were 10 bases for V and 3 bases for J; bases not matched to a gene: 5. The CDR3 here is CATRQGDTEAFF. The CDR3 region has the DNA TGTGCCACCCGACAGGGAGACACTGAAGCTTTCTTT.

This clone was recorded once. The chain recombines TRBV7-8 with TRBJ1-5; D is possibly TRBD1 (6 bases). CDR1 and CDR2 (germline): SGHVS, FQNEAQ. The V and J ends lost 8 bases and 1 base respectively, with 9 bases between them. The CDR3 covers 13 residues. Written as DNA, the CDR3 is TGTGCCAGCCAGGGGAACAGCAATCAGCCCCAGCATTTT. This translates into CASQGNSNQPQHF.

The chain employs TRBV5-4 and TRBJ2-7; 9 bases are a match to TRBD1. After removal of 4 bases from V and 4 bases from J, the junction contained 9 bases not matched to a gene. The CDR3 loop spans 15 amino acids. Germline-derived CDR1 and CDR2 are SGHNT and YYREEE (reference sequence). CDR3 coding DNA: TGTGCCAGCAGCATAGAGGGACAGGGTGCGTACGAGCAGTACTTC. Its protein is CASSIEGQGAYEQYF.

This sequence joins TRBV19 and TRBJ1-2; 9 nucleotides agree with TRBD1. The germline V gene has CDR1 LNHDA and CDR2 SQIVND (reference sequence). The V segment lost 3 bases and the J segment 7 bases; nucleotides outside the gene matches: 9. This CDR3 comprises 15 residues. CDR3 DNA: TGTGCCAGTAGTATTGGGAATACAGGGGGCTCTGGCTACACCTTC. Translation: CASSIGNTGGSGYTF. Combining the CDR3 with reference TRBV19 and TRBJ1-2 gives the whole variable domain DGGITQSPKYLFRKEGQNVTLSCEQNLNHDAMYWYRQDPGQGLRLIYYSQIVNDFQKGDIAEGYSVSREKKESFPLTVTSAQKNPTAFYLCASSIGNTGGSGYTFGSGTRLTVV.

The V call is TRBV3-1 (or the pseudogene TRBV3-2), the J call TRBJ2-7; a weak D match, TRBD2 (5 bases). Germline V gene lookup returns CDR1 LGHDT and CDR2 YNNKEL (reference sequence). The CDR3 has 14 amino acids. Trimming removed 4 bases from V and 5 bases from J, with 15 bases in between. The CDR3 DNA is TGTGCCAGCAGCCCGTTGACTACGTCTCACGAGCAGTACTTC. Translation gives CASSPLTTSHEQYF.

CDR3 coding DNA: TGTGCCAGCAGCTTAGATCTGGGGGCGGGGGGAACCTACGAGCAGTACTTC. Its translation is CASSLDLGAGGTYEQYF. This chain joins TRBV11-2 and TRBJ2-7; the match to TRBD2 covers 8 bases. This CDR3 has 17 residues. The V and J ends lost 0 bases and 2 bases, in that order; junction bases with no gene match: 9. The V gene's germline CDR1 is SGHAT and CDR2 FQNNGV.